Presented here are 25 T cell receptor beta chains from one specimen sequenced in a study of cytomegalovirus exposure and HLA in healthy donors. Profiling relied on immunoSEQ multiplex PCR, and the TCRdb table lists in-frame clones only, not all of them. The table shows 200,000 to 300,000 clones, with 70% to 90% occurring only once. The sample was PBMCs. These receptors were collected from a woman in her twenties or thirties in good health and CMV-seropositive.

This clone was found a few times. The chain uses TRBV19 and TRBJ1-2; 7 bases agree with TRBD1. The J segment lost 6 bases and the V segment lost 0 bases, leaving 13 bases of the junction unmatched. CDR1 and CDR2 from the germline V gene are LNHDA and SQIVND (reference sequence). This CDR3 spans 17 amino acids. The CDR3 is CASSIDRQTGQLHGYTF. DNA for the CDR3: TGTGCCAGTAGTATAGATCGGCAAACGGGACAGCTACATGGCTACACCTTC.

This clone was seen only a few times. This chain uses TRBV7-9 with TRBJ2-7, with D unresolved. Germline V gene sequence: CDR1 SEHNR, CDR2 FQNEAQ (reference sequence). V was trimmed by 5 bases and J by 0 bases, leaving 2 bases between them. The CDR3 contains 11 residues. The CDR3 DNA sequence: TGTGCCAGCAGCCACTCCTACGAGCAGTACTTC. Protein sequence: CASSHSYEQYF.

The chain uses TRBV5-1 and TRBJ1-2, with 9 bases aligning to TRBD1. The V gene end was trimmed by 0 bases and the J gene end by 7 bases; junction bases not matched to a gene: 10. This CDR3 has 16 amino acids. Germline assignment: CDR1 SGHRS and CDR2 YFSETQ. CDR3 amino acids: CASSLENRDRASGYTF. The DNA for the CDR3 is TGCGCCAGCAGCTTGGAAAACCGGGACAGGGCAAGTGGCTACACCTTC. Variable domain in full (rest from reference TRBV5-1 and TRBJ1-2): KAGVTQTPRYLIKTRGQQVTLSCSPISGHRSVSWYQQTPGQGLQFLFEYFSETQRNKGNFPGRFSGRQFSNSRSEMNVSTLELGDSALYLCASSLENRDRASGYTFGSGTRLTVV.

The rearrangement uses TRBV27 and TRBJ1-1, with a weak D call TRBD1 (6 bases). The germline V gene encodes CDR1 MNHEY and CDR2 SMNVEV (reference sequence). The CDR3 totals 15 residues. Trimming took off 4 bases at V and 5 bases at J, with 17 bases between the two ends. The CDR3 here is CASSSPQGLTTEAFF. CDR3 DNA sequence: TGTGCCAGCAGTTCCCCACAGGGATTGACTACTGAAGCTTTCTTT.

CDR3 amino acids: CASSLGIAGVWNEQFF. The CDR3 DNA reads as TGCGCCAGCAGCCTAGGTATAGCGGGAGTCTGGAATGAGCAGTTCTTC. V gene TRBV5-1 combines with J gene TRBJ2-1; 9 bases agree with TRBD2. The V gene end was trimmed by 4 bases and the J gene end by 7 bases; junction bases not matched to a gene: 12. This CDR3 contains 16 residues. Germline V gene lookup returns CDR1 SGHRS and CDR2 YFSETQ.

The V and J genes are TRBV5-4 and TRBJ2-7, with TRBD2 identical over 9 bases. The V segment lost 9 bases and the J segment 0 bases; nucleotides outside the gene matches: 10. Germline CDR1 reads SGHNT; CDR2 reads YYREEE (reference sequence). The CDR3 is made up of 15 amino acids. CDR3 in DNA: TGTGCCACCCAGAGGCGGGGGGGGAGCTCCTACGAGCAGTACTTC. It codes for CATQRRGGSSYEQYF.

The V call is TRBV5-4, the J call TRBJ2-7, with 8 bases that match TRBD1. The CDR3 has 15 amino acids. Germline CDR1 SGHNT, CDR2 YYREEE (reference sequence). V lost 2 bases to trimming and J lost 3 bases; unmatched junction nucleotides: 7. The DNA of the CDR3 is TGTGCCAGCAGCTTTTCCGGACAGGGCGACTACGAGCAGTACTTC. Translated: CASSFSGQGDYEQYF.

The V gene is TRBV9, the J gene TRBJ2-7; 9 positions match TRBD1. The CDR3 covers 17 residues. The germline V gene encodes CDR1 SGDLS and CDR2 YYNGEE. Trimming at V came to 0 bases and at J to 3 bases, leaving 10 bases not matched to a gene. This CDR3 is CASSVEGVGTGNYEQYF. As DNA, the CDR3 is TGTGCCAGCAGCGTAGAAGGGGTAGGGACAGGGAACTACGAGCAGTACTTC.

The CDR3 reads CSVQGGQGALSFYGYTF. The DNA of the CDR3 is TGCAGCGTTCAGGGCGGACAGGGGGCCCTTAGTTTCTATGGCTACACCTTC. The rearrangement uses TRBV29-1 and TRBJ1-2; 11 positions match TRBD1. Germline V lookup: CDR1 SQVTM, CDR2 ANQGSEA. This CDR3 spans 17 amino acids. The junction had 15 bases not matched to a gene; V was cut back by 5 bases and J by 4 bases. Full variable domain (missing parts from reference TRBV29-1 and TRBJ1-2): SAVISQKPSRDICQRGTSLTIQCQVDSQVTMMFWYRQQPGQSLTLIATANQGSEATYESGFVIDKFPISRPNLTFSTLTVSNMSPEDSSIYLCSVQGGQGALSFYGYTFGSGTRLTVV.

The chain uses TRBV30 and TRBJ1-4; D is possibly TRBD1 (6 bases). The V gene lost 0 bases and the J gene lost 8 bases, with 13 bases spanning the gap. CDR3 length equals 14 residues. CDR1 is GTSNPN and CDR2 is SVGIG in the germline V gene (reference sequence). The CDR3 region is CAWSVRQVFEKLFF. In nucleotides, the CDR3 is TGTGCCTGGAGTGTACGACAGGTCTTCGAAAAACTGTTTTTT.

This sequence joins TRBV7-9 and TRBJ2-7, with a weak D call TRBD1 (5 bases). The V gene lost 1 base and the J gene lost 2 bases, with 9 bases spanning the gap. Per the germline V gene, CDR1 is SEHNR and CDR2 is FQNEAQ (reference sequence). This CDR3 contains 14 residues. The DNA of the CDR3 is TGTGCCAGCAGCTTAGAGCAGGGCCCCTACGAGCAGTACTTC. Translation gives CASSLEQGPYEQYF.

V gene TRBV19 combines with J gene TRBJ1-1, with a tentative D call TRBD1 (5 bases). This CDR3 has 15 residues. Trimming shortened V by 4 bases and J by 0 bases, and 12 bases separated the two germline ends. The germline gives CDR1 LNHDA, CDR2 SQIVND (reference sequence). In DNA, the CDR3 is TGTGCCAGTAGTAGGTCGGACACAATGAACACTGAAGCTTTCTTT. Its protein product is CASSRSDTMNTEAFF.

V gene TRBV11-3 combines with J gene TRBJ2-1; the D gene is possibly TRBD2 (6 bases). Trimming left V 5 bases short and J 3 bases short, with 14 bases between. The CDR3 covers 15 residues. CDR1 is SGHNT, CDR2 YENEEA, per germline. CDR3 sequence reads: CASSRISGGYNEQFF. The DNA of the CDR3 is TGTGCCAGCAGCCGGATCTCCGGGGGCTACAATGAGCAGTTCTTC.

The CDR3 nucleotides are TGTGCCATAAAGGGGACAGATACGCAGTATTTT. This encodes CAIKGTDTQYF. The chain is built from TRBV10-3 and TRBJ2-3; D is possibly TRBD1 (5 bases). The V end lost 9 bases, the J end lost 3 bases, and 7 bases lay between the germline ends. The germline gives CDR1 ENHRY, CDR2 SYGVKD. CDR3 length: 11 residues.

The chain joins TRBV9 to TRBJ2-3; 9 bases match TRBD1. The germline gives CDR1 SGDLS, CDR2 YYNGEE. V gave up 4 bases and J gave up 1 base; unmatched junction bases: 4. The CDR3 contains 15 residues. The CDR3 DNA follows: TGTGCCAGCAGCCTCGGGACAGGGCGCACAGATACGCAGTATTTT. Its protein product is CASSLGTGRTDTQYF. Full variable domain (outside the CDR3, taken from reference TRBV9 and TRBJ2-3): DSGVTQTPKHLITATGQRVTLRCSPRSGDLSVYWYQQSLDQGLQFLIQYYNGEERAKGNILERFSAQQFPDLHSELNLSSLELGDSALYFCASSLGTGRTDTQYFGPGTRLTVL.

This sequence joins TRBV10-3 and TRBJ2-7, with TRBD2 matching over 8 bases. Germline V gene lookup returns CDR1 ENHRY and CDR2 SYGVKD. Losses at the gene ends were 10 bases for V and 2 bases for J; bases not matched to a gene: 7. This CDR3 spans 13 amino acids. The CDR3, as DNA: TGTGCCACGGGGGGGACTGGAACCTACGAGCAGTACTTC. It codes for CATGGTGTYEQYF.

The chain uses TRBV5-1 and TRBJ2-5; weak D call: TRBD1 (5 bases). CDR1 is SGHRS, CDR2 YFSETQ, per germline. V shed 0 bases and J shed 0 bases, with 9 bases lying between them. The CDR3 length is 15 residues. This CDR3 is CASSLAAGNQETQYF. The CDR3, as DNA: TGCGCCAGCAGCTTGGCCGCAGGGAACCAAGAGACCCAGTACTTC.

This chain uses TRBV5-1 with TRBJ2-5; D perhaps matches TRBD1 (5 bases). The germline V and J ends were trimmed by 3 bases and 3 bases, with 15 bases remaining between them. The CDR3 is made up of 15 amino acids. Per the germline V gene, CDR1 is SGHRS and CDR2 is YFSETQ. In nucleotides, the CDR3 is TGCGCCAGCAGCTGGGCCCCAGGGTCGAAAGAGACCCAGTACTTC. It codes for CASSWAPGSKETQYF.

This clone was observed a handful of times. Here the CDR3 DNA reads TGTGCCAGCAGCGTACTAGCGGGAGGAGGGGATGAGCAGTTCTTC. Residues: CASSVLAGGGDEQFF. The chain employs TRBV4-2 and TRBJ2-1; 12 bases match TRBD2. This CDR3 spans 15 amino acids. J gave up 8 bases and V 5 bases, and 7 bases lay outside the gene matches. Germline V gene data show CDR1 as LGHNA and CDR2 as YNFKEQ.

The chain is built from TRBV27 and TRBJ2-3; TRBD2 aligns across 10 bases. Germline V gene data show CDR1 as MNHEY and CDR2 as SMNVEV (reference sequence). Unmatched junction bases numbered 9, after V lost 3 bases and J lost 0 bases. CDR3 length: 18 residues. The CDR3 nucleotides are TGTGCCAGCAGTTTTCGGACTAGCGGTAGAGCGAGCACAGATACGCAGTATTTT. This encodes CASSFRTSGRASTDTQYF.

The gene calls are TRBV12-5 and TRBJ1-1, with 9 positions matching TRBD1. This CDR3 comprises 18 residues. V lost 2 bases, J lost 7 bases, and 17 bases stayed unmatched. Germline assignment: CDR1 LGHNT and CDR2 FRNRAP. The CDR3 is CASGLSTGQGQEIIEAFF. The CDR3 bases are TGTGCTAGTGGTTTGTCAACGGGACAGGGCCAGGAAATAATTGAAGCTTTCTTT.

The J gene is TRBJ2-1, the V gene TRBV27, with TRBD2 matching 8 bases. V lost 5 bases to trimming and J lost 3 bases; unmatched junction nucleotides: 9. Germline V CDR1 and CDR2: MNHEY, SMNVEV (reference sequence). The CDR3 is made up of 16 amino acids. Here the CDR3 reads CASSSASGSSYNEQFF. CDR3 coding DNA: TGTGCCAGCAGTAGCGCCAGCGGGAGTAGCTACAATGAGCAGTTCTTC.

The chain couples TRBV21-1 to TRBJ1-2; TRBD1, the D gene given by the table, was not confirmed from the DNA. TRBV21-1 is listed as a pseudogene. The CDR3 is 15 residues long. For the CDR3, the DNA is TGTGCCAGCAGCCTCCGGGACAGGGGGCCCTATGGCTACACCTTC. Its protein is CASSLRDRGPYGYTF.

This clone turned up a few times. V gene TRBV6-6 combines with J gene TRBJ1-4, with 7 bases aligning to TRBD1. Germline lookup yields CDR1 MNHNY and CDR2 SVGAGI (reference sequence). The CDR3 is 14 residues long. V was pared by 5 bases and J by 7 bases, with 7 bases of the junction left unmatched. CDR3 sequence reads: CASSGPGGGEKLFF. The CDR3 DNA is TGTGCCAGCAGTGGACCAGGGGGTGGTGAAAAACTGTTTTTT.

The chain employs TRBV5-6 and TRBJ2-2, with 7 bases identical to TRBD1. Germline lookup yields CDR1 SGHDT and CDR2 YYEEEE. V trimming: 0 bases; J trimming: 4 bases; junction bases outside the gene matches: 3. There are 15 residues in the CDR3. CDR3 loop: CASSLGQGSTGELFF. CDR3 in DNA: TGTGCCAGCAGCTTGGGACAGGGCAGCACCGGGGAGCTGTTTTTT. Variable domain in full (rest from reference TRBV5-6 and TRBJ2-2): DAGVTQSPTHLIKTRGQQVTLRCSPKSGHDTVSWYQQALGQGPQFIFQYYEEEERQRGNFPDRFSGHQFPNYSSELNVNALLLGDSALYLCASSLGQGSTGELFFGEGSRLTVL.